A single sample is the source of the 23 T cell receptor beta chains below, sequenced in a study of T cell responses to AZD1222 COVID-19 vaccine. The table came from immunoSEQ multiplex PCR; TCRdb's copy has only in-frame clones and leaves some out. Of 150,000 to 200,000 clones in the sample, approximately 95% are singletons; the top ten hold 3% to 5%. The source was peripheral blood, collected on day 0 of AZD1222 vaccination. Source of these receptors: an adult in good health.

V is TRBV5-1 and J is TRBJ1-4; 7 bases line up with TRBD1. V lost 5 bases to trimming and J lost 4 bases; unmatched junction nucleotides: 5. The germline gives CDR1 SGHRS, CDR2 YFSETQ. The CDR3 sequence is 14 residues long. CDR3 DNA: TGCGCCAGCAGGGCCGGGACAGATAATGAAAAACTGTTTTTT. Its protein is CASRAGTDNEKLFF.

V usage is TRBV6-5 and J usage is TRBJ1-2; tentatively, D is TRBD1 (6 bases). Trimming removed 5 bases at V and 2 bases at J, with 12 bases between. CDR1 MNHEY and CDR2 SVGAGI come from the germline V gene. There are 14 residues in the CDR3. CDR3 sequence (DNA): TGTGCCAGCAGTCGGACAGATTCAAACTATGGCTACACCTTC. Translating gives CASSRTDSNYGYTF.

The gene calls are TRBV28 and TRBJ1-4; 8 bases map to TRBD1. Germline V CDR1 and CDR2: MDHEN, SYDVKM. The CDR3 covers 15 residues. V dropped 4 bases and J dropped 7; count of bases not matched to a gene: 8. CDR3: CASSSDDRGGEKLFF. CDR3 coding DNA: TGTGCCAGCAGTTCAGATGACAGGGGAGGTGAAAAACTGTTTTTT.

V is TRBV3-1 (or the pseudogene TRBV3-2) and J is TRBJ1-2; D ambiguous. Trimming shortened V by 0 bases and J by 4 bases, and 6 bases separated the two germline ends. From germline, CDR1 is LGHDT and CDR2 YNNKEL (reference sequence). The CDR3 loop spans 13 amino acids. CDR3 loop: CASSQDQLYGYTF. DNA for the CDR3: TGTGCCAGCAGCCAAGATCAGCTCTATGGCTACACCTTC.

J is TRBJ2-1 and V is TRBV11-2; a weak D match, TRBD2 (5 bases). CDR3 size: 11 residues. Germline values: CDR1 SGHAT, CDR2 FQNNGV. V lost 8 bases to trimming and J lost 8 bases, with 10 bases between them. CDR3 in amino acids: CASSLAYEQFF. The CDR3, as DNA: TGTGCCAGCTCCCTAGCCTATGAGCAGTTCTTC.

The chain recombines TRBV28 with TRBJ1-1, with TRBD1 as a possible D gene (5 bases). V lost 5 bases, J lost 11 bases, and 15 bases lay in between. Germline V gene lookup returns CDR1 MDHEN and CDR2 SYDVKM. The CDR3 has 12 residues. In DNA, the CDR3 is TGTGCCAGCAGTCTCTCGACCGGGGCGGCTTTCTTT. Translated, it gives CASSLSTGAAFF.

V and J are TRBV10-3 and TRBJ2-2; 11 bases align to TRBD1. The trim removed 6 bases at V and 6 bases at J, leaving 6 bases unmatched. CDR3 length equals 15 residues. The germline CDR1 and CDR2 sequences are ENHRY and SYGVKD. The DNA for the CDR3 is TGTGCCATCAGACCGGGACAGGGGGAATCCGGGGAGCTGTTTTTT. It codes for CAIRPGQGESGELFF.

The chain links TRBV4-2 to TRBJ2-5; D unresolved. This CDR3 region has 15 residues. Germline CDR1 and CDR2: LGHNA and YNFKEQ. Trimming took 4 bases from V and 2 from J, leaving 14 bases between them. CDR3 amino acids: CASSLRGVTQETQYF. The CDR3 DNA follows: TGTGCCAGCAGCCTCCGTGGGGTAACACAAGAGACCCAGTACTTC.

The chain has TRBV6-5 and TRBJ1-1; D may be TRBD1 (6 bases). Trimming stripped 0 bases from V and 4 bases from J, with 12 bases between. The germline CDR1 and CDR2 sequences are MNHEY and SVGAGI. CDR3 length: 15 residues. CDR3 nucleotide sequence: TGTGCCAGCAGTTACTCAGGGGGGGTCCGCACTGAAGCTTTCTTT. Its translation is CASSYSGGVRTEAFF.

The V and J genes are TRBV4-1 and TRBJ2-1; TRBD2 agrees at 8 bases. With V trimmed by 4 bases and J by 9 bases, 11 bases remained unmatched. Looked up from germline, CDR1 is MGHRA and CDR2 is YSYEKL. The CDR3 is 15 residues long. The CDR3 sequence is CASSLEPGGQSEQFF. CDR3 nucleotide sequence: TGCGCCAGCAGCCTTGAACCGGGGGGGCAAAGTGAGCAGTTCTTC.

This clone was seen only a few times. The CDR3 spells CASSLGHPNTEAFF. The CDR3 DNA reads TGTGCCAGCAGCCTGGGACACCCGAACACTGAAGCTTTCTTT. The chain combines TRBV5-4 with TRBJ1-1, with a weak D call TRBD1 (6 bases). From germline, CDR1 is SGHNT and CDR2 YYREEE (reference sequence). The CDR3 has 14 residues. V lost 4 bases and J lost 1, with 11 bases in between.

This clone has a single count. The genes are TRBV6-2 or TRBV6-3 and TRBJ1-5, with 10 bases that match TRBD1. The germline CDR1 and CDR2 sequences are MNHEY and SVGEGT. The CDR3 length is 16 residues. Trimming cost V 4 bases and J 6 bases; bases outside gene matches: 9. CDR3 coding DNA: TGTGCCAGCAGTTCCTACCGGGACAGGGGTCGTCAGCCCCAGCATTTT. It yields the protein CASSSYRDRGRQPQHF.

The chain carries TRBV7-6 and TRBJ2-7, with 8 bases matching TRBD2. Unmatched junction bases numbered 8, after V lost 2 bases and J lost 5 bases. CDR3 size: 15 residues. CDR1 SGHVS and CDR2 FNYEAQ come from the germline V gene. CDR3 sequence: CASSLTTSEGDEQYF. The CDR3 DNA is TGTGCCAGCAGCTTAACGACTAGCGAGGGGGACGAGCAGTACTTC.

This chain links TRBV12-3 or TRBV12-4 with TRBJ1-1, with TRBD1 as a possible D gene (6 bases). The V end was cut by 8 bases, the J end by 6 bases, with 13 bases between. CDR3 length: 12 amino acids. The CDR3 DNA reads TGTGCCAGCCGCTTTGGGGGCGCTGAAGCTTTCTTT. Amino acid sequence: CASRFGGAEAFF.

By proportion, this clone is medium-sized (0.01 to 0.1%). The rearrangement joins TRBV6-4 to TRBJ2-3; TRBD2 agrees at 9 bases. The CDR3 runs to 15 residues. With 5 bases clipped from V and 0 bases from J, the junction kept 3 bases outside the gene matches. Germline V lookup: CDR1 MRHNA, CDR2 SNTAGT. CDR3 amino acids: CASSLTSGSTDTQYF. The DNA for the CDR3 is TGTGCCAGCAGTTTAACTAGCGGGAGCACAGATACGCAGTATTTT.

The V gene is TRBV11-2, the J gene TRBJ1-3; TRBD1 is a possible D gene (6 bases). Deletions cut 5 bases from V and 4 bases from J, with 9 bases between. CDR3 length: 13 residues. CDR1 and CDR2 (germline): SGHAT, FQNNGV. CDR3 loop: CASSLGQGNTIYF. CDR3 nucleotide sequence: TGTGCCAGCAGCCTCGGACAGGGAAACACCATATATTTT.

The J gene is TRBJ1-2, the V gene TRBV6-2 or TRBV6-3; D is unclear. In germline, CDR1 is MNHEY, CDR2 SVGEGT. The length of the CDR3 is 11 residues. V shed 3 bases and J shed 1 base, with 0 bases lying between them. The CDR3 region is CASSYNYGYTF. CDR3 coding DNA: TGTGCCAGCAGTTATAACTATGGCTACACCTTC.

The chain joins TRBV11-3 to TRBJ2-1; 7 nucleotides match TRBD2. The ends lost 5 bases at V and 4 bases at J; junction bases unmatched: 14. Germline V gene data show CDR1 as SGHNT and CDR2 as YENEEA. This CDR3 is 17 amino acids long. Written as DNA, the CDR3 is TGTGCCAGCAGCCCTCAAGCCGGGACTACAGCTTACAATGAGCAGTTCTTC. Encoded protein: CASSPQAGTTAYNEQFF. Filled out from reference TRBV11-3 and TRBJ2-1, the complete variable domain reads EAGVVQSPRYKIIEKKQPVAFWCNPISGHNTLYWYLQNLGQGPELLIRYENEEAVDDSQLPKDRFSAERLKGVDSTLKIQPAELGDSAVYLCASSPQAGTTAYNEQFFGPGTRLTVL.

The rearrangement links TRBV6-1 to TRBJ2-2; 9 bases are a match to TRBD1. The CDR3 has 16 amino acids. V lost 4 bases, J lost 4 bases, and 7 bases stayed unmatched. Germline values: CDR1 MNHNS, CDR2 SASEGT. The CDR3 DNA is TGTGCCAGCAGTGTTGACAGGGGGGTCATCACCGGGGAGCTGTTTTTT. This sequence encodes CASSVDRGVITGELFF.

V usage is TRBV6-5 and J usage is TRBJ2-5; D possibly corresponds to TRBD2 (6 bases). The CDR3 is made up of 14 amino acids. The V end lost 4 bases, the J end lost 3 bases, and 12 bases lay between the germline ends. CDR1 MNHEY and CDR2 SVGAGI come from the germline V gene. CDR3 region: CASSFGSSKETQYF. CDR3 nucleotide sequence: TGTGCCAGCAGTTTCGGGAGTAGTAAAGAGACCCAGTACTTC.

The chain combines TRBV19 with TRBJ1-2; a weak D match, TRBD1 (5 bases). CDR3 length: 14 amino acids. The germline V gene encodes CDR1 LNHDA and CDR2 SQIVND (reference sequence). V lost 7 bases and J lost 0, with 12 bases in between. The CDR3 coding sequence is TGTGCCAGTATTCAGACAGCTACTAACTATGGCTACACCTTC. Amino acid sequence: CASIQTATNYGYTF.

This clone was found once. The CDR3 DNA reads as TGCAGCGTTGAGGCGCCAACCAGCTACGAGCAGTACTTC. Translating it yields CSVEAPTSYEQYF. The chain combines TRBV29-1 with TRBJ2-7, with unresolved D. CDR1 and CDR2 (germline): SQVTM, ANQGSEA. The CDR3 runs to 13 residues. With 3 bases removed from V and 3 bases from J, the gap between germline ends came to 12 bases.

The chain combines TRBV5-6 with TRBJ1-1; no clear D gene. Trimming left V 4 bases short and J 6 bases short, with 10 bases between. The CDR3 extends over 12 amino acids. The germline V gene encodes CDR1 SGHDT and CDR2 YYEEEE. The CDR3 loop is CASSGPLSEAFF. In DNA form, the CDR3 reads TGTGCCAGCAGCGGCCCTCTATCTGAAGCTTTCTTT.